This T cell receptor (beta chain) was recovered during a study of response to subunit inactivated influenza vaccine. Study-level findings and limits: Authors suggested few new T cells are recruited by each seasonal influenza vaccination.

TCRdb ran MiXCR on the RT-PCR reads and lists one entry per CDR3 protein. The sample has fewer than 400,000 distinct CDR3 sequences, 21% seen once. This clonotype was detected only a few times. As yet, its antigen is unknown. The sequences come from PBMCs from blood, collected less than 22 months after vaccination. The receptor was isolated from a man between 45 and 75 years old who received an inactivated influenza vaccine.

The CDR3 nucleotides are TGCAGCGCATGGCAGGGGAGGGGCGAGCAGTACTTC. It translates to CSAWQGRGEQYF. The chain carries TRBV29-1 and TRBJ2-7; a possible D gene is TRBD2 (7 bases). V gave up 7 bases and J gave up 6 bases, with 16 bases separating them. The CDR3 sequence is 12 residues long. Looked up from germline, CDR1 is SQVTM and CDR2 is ANQGSEA.